The rows below give T cell receptor beta chains drawn from one sample of a study of OX40 agonist ivuxolimab in advanced cancers. Sequencing was performed with immunoSEQ multiplex PCR; in TCRdb, only in-frame clones are kept and a portion is missing. The sample contains fewer than 100,000 clones, 80% to 90% of which appear only once. Source: CD4+ or CD8+ T cells sorted from blood, taken in a trial of the OX40 agonist ivuxolimab. The receptors were gathered from an adult with an advanced solid tumor such as melanoma, head and neck, liver or kidney cancer. The CDR3 runs from the conserved cysteine through the conserved F or W. A D gene is named only where the DNA matches it firmly. Rows give clone size only sometimes, using once, few, many, or a class for an expanded clone.

>-|TRBD1|TRBV29-1|TRBJ2-7
TGCAGCGTTGAAGTGGACGGGACAGGCTACGAGCAGTACTTC
CSVEVDGTGYEQYF
>-|-|TRBV18|TRBJ1-2
TGTGCCAGCTCACCGTGGGATGGTGGGGCTGTCCCTGGCTACACCTTC
CASSPWDGGAVPGYTF
>-|-|TRBV5-8|TRBJ1-4
TGTGCCAGCAGCTTGGTATTGGGGGCTGATAATGAAAAACTGTTTTTT
CASSLVLGADNEKLFF
>once|TRBD2|TRBV11-1|TRBJ2-7
TGTGCCAGCAGCTTAAGCTCAGGACTAGCGGTCTACGAGCAGTACTTC
CASSLSSGLAVYEQYF
>-|TRBD1|TRBV2|TRBJ1-4
TGTGCCAGCAGTGTGAGGACAGGATATAATGAAAAACTGTTTTTT
CASSVRTGYNEKLFF
>-|-|TRBV28|TRBJ2-1
TGTGCCAGCAGTTTCCCTCAACTCTACAATGAGCAGTTCTTC
CASSFPQLYNEQFF
>once|-|TRBV28|TRBJ1-1
TGTGCCAGCAGTGTCGGGGGGCGGAACACTGAAGCTTTCTTT
CASSVGGRNTEAFF
>-|-|TRBV5-1|TRBJ2-2
TGCGCCAGCAGGCCCCCCGCAGGCGGGGAGCTGTTTTTT
CASRPPAGGELFF
>-|-|TRBV5-1|TRBJ2-3
TGCGCCAGCAGCTTGGCGCAGAGCAGCGCAGATACGCAGTATTTT
CASSLAQSSADTQYF
>-|TRBD1|TRBV27|TRBJ2-4
TGTGCCAGCAGTCCTCGGACAGGGGCCGGATCCAAAAACATTCAGTACTTC
CASSPRTGAGSKNIQYF
>-|-|TRBV18|TRBJ2-3
TGTGCCAGCTCTAGGGTTGCAGATACGCAGTATTTT
CASSRVADTQYF